Shown below are 21 T cell receptor beta chains from a single sample sequenced in a study of blood T cells in healthy people across ages. A second PCR of 7 to 11 cycles used a sample-barcoded 5' primer and a J-beta primer mix. TCRdb recomputed calls from the 5' RACE reads with MiXCR, one row per CDR3 protein. The table lists almost 800,000 distinct CDR3 sequences, over 45% of them singletons. Sequencing was performed on blood. Every receptor here comes from a man aged 30-40 years in good health.

The rearrangement joins TRBV7-9 to TRBJ2-1, with D perhaps matching TRBD1 (6 bases). This CDR3 is built from 16 residues. The ends were cut back, 5 bases at V and 7 bases at J, with 21 bases in the middle. Germline V gene sequence: CDR1 SEHNR, CDR2 FQNEAQ (reference sequence). The CDR3 DNA reads TGTGCCAGCAGCACACCGGACAGTCGTCAAGATAATGAGCAGTTCTTC. Amino acids: CASSTPDSRQDNEQFF.

The gene calls are TRBV27 and TRBJ2-5; D ambiguous. V was cut by 4 bases and J by 5 bases, with 11 bases left in between. The V gene's germline CDR1 is MNHEY and CDR2 SMNVEV (reference sequence). The CDR3 totals 13 residues. CDR3 DNA: TGTGCCAGCAGTTATTTTTCGGGCGAGACCCAGTACTTC. Its protein is CASSYFSGETQYF.

This clonotype has only a few counts. The J gene is TRBJ2-7, the V gene TRBV15; 10 bases are a match to TRBD2. The J call may be faulty, since TRBJ2-1 better matches the DNA end. Looked up from germline, CDR1 is LNHNV and CDR2 is YYDKDF (reference sequence). The CDR3 is made up of 16 amino acids. This chain's CDR3 is CATSIGGLAGESEQFF. In DNA form, the CDR3 reads TGTGCCACCAGCATCGGGGGCCTAGCGGGAGAAAGTGAGCAGTTCTTC.

The chain recombines TRBV20-1 with TRBJ1-2; the match to TRBD1 covers 7 bases. With V trimmed by 2 bases and J by 5 bases, 5 bases remained unmatched. CDR3 size: 13 residues. CDR1 and CDR2 (germline): DFQATT, SNEGSKA (reference sequence). The CDR3 protein is CSARWDSWYGYTF. The DNA for the CDR3 is TGCAGTGCTAGATGGGACAGCTGGTATGGCTACACCTTC.

This chain uses TRBV29-1 with TRBJ1-2, with 8 bases identical to TRBD1. Germline V gene sequence: CDR1 SQVTM, CDR2 ANQGSEA. The CDR3 contains 13 residues. V lost 7 bases, J lost 0 bases, and 4 bases stayed unmatched. The CDR3 here is CSGTGGANYGYTF. CDR3 DNA: TGCAGCGGCACAGGGGGGGCTAACTATGGCTACACCTTC.

Only a few counts were recorded for this clonotype. The V call is TRBV7-2, the J call TRBJ2-7, with 7 bases aligning to TRBD2. Losses at the gene ends were 6 bases for V and 3 bases for J; bases not matched to a gene: 14. Looked up from germline, CDR1 is SGHTA and CDR2 is FQGNSA. There are 16 residues in the CDR3. The chain's CDR3 is CASSLDVLAASYEQYF. DNA of the CDR3: TGTGCCAGCAGTCTAGACGTGCTAGCGGCAAGCTACGAGCAGTACTTC.

The chain recombines TRBV13 with TRBJ2-1; tentatively, D is TRBD2 (6 bases). With 5 bases removed from V and 3 bases from J, the gap between germline ends came to 20 bases. Germline assignment: CDR1 PRHDT and CDR2 FYEKMQ (reference sequence). The CDR3 runs to 17 residues. CDR3: CASSPPERAGFYNEQFF. As DNA, the CDR3 is TGTGCCAGCAGCCCGCCTGAGCGAGCGGGCTTCTACAATGAGCAGTTCTTC.

This clonotype appeared a few times. This rearrangement joins TRBV20-1 to TRBJ2-7; TRBD1 is a possible D gene (5 bases). V gave up 0 bases and J gave up 4 bases, with 19 bases separating them. There are 16 residues in the CDR3. The germline gives CDR1 DFQATT, CDR2 SNEGSKA (reference sequence). CDR3 DNA: TGCAGTGCTAGAGACGGAATCTCTGGCAGGGATTACGAGCAGTACTTC. It translates to CSARDGISGRDYEQYF.

The genes are TRBV20-1 and TRBJ2-1; D is uncertain. The end of the DNA fits TRBJ2-7 better, so the J call may be wrong. The germline V gene encodes CDR1 DFQATT and CDR2 SNEGSKA (reference sequence). CDR3 length equals 12 residues. The chain's CDR3 is CSARDNWNEQYF. The CDR3 DNA sequence: TGCAGTGCTAGAGATAACTGGAATGAGCAGTACTTC.

The rearrangement joins TRBV6-5 to TRBJ1-2, with D possibly TRBD1 on 6 matching bases. The CDR3 is 13 residues long. The V gene's germline CDR1 is MNHEY and CDR2 SVGAGI. Trimming left V 2 bases short and J 7 bases short, with 11 bases between. DNA of the CDR3: TGTGCCAGCAGTTACGCGGGGGCACTTGGCTACACCTTC. Encoded protein: CASSYAGALGYTF.

The CDR3 loop reads CASSYSSRGYNEQFF. For the CDR3, the DNA is TGTGCCAGCAGTTACTCTAGCAGGGGGTACAATGAGCAGTTCTTC. The chain recombines TRBV6-5 with TRBJ2-1; TRBD1 aligns across 7 bases. J lost 4 bases, V lost 0 bases, and 3 bases had no gene match. The CDR3 is made up of 15 amino acids. CDR1 is MNHEY, CDR2 SVGAGI, per germline.

This clonotype was counted once. The chain joins TRBV6-5 to TRBJ2-5; D unresolved. V gave up 3 bases and J gave up 5 bases, with 19 bases separating them. CDR3 length: 16 residues. Germline loops: CDR1 MNHEY, CDR2 SVGAGI. CDR3 in DNA: TGTGCCAGCAGTTATCTCGTAGGGTGGACCACGGAGACCCAGTACTTC. Protein sequence: CASSYLVGWTTETQYF.

The chain carries TRBV7-2 and TRBJ2-1, with 8 positions matching TRBD2. The trim removed 2 bases at V and 0 bases at J, leaving 9 bases unmatched. The germline V gene has CDR1 SGHTA and CDR2 FQGNSA. The CDR3 sequence is 18 residues long. The CDR3 sequence is CASSLQLTGLGSYNEQFF. CDR3 nucleotides: TGTGCCAGCAGCTTACAACTGACGGGACTAGGCTCCTACAATGAGCAGTTCTTC.

The chain couples TRBV6-5 to TRBJ1-1, with unresolved D. This CDR3 is 14 amino acids long. Germline CDR1 and CDR2: MNHEY and SVGAGI. V was pared by 3 bases and J by 5 bases, with 13 bases between. The CDR3 loop reads CASSYNGKETEAFF. The DNA for the CDR3 is TGTGCCAGCAGTTATAACGGGAAAGAAACTGAAGCTTTCTTT.

V gene TRBV20-1 combines with J gene TRBJ1-4; tentative D call: TRBD1 (5 bases). Trimming shortened V by 3 bases and J by 7 bases, and 12 bases separated the two germline ends. In germline, CDR1 is DFQATT, CDR2 SNEGSKA (reference sequence). The CDR3 extends over 13 amino acids. The CDR3 region is CSARLQGAEKLFF. CDR3 coding DNA: TGCAGTGCTAGGCTCCAGGGTGCTGAAAAACTGTTTTTT.

The DNA for the CDR3 is TGTGCCAGCAGCACGGTGGAGGGTTTAACAGATACGCAGTATTTT. Encoded protein: CASSTVEGLTDTQYF. The V gene is TRBV6-5, the J gene TRBJ2-3; maybe TRBD2 (6 bases). V was shortened by 6 bases and J by 3 bases, with 16 bases between the two germline ends. The CDR3 runs 15 residues. Germline CDR1 MNHEY, CDR2 SVGAGI.

This chain links TRBV20-1 with TRBJ2-5, with D perhaps matching TRBD2 (5 bases). Judging by the DNA end, TRBJ2-1 fits better; the J call may be wrong. This CDR3 contains 13 residues. Per the germline V gene, CDR1 is DFQATT and CDR2 is SNEGSKA (reference sequence). The CDR3 loop is CSAYTRGQETQFF. CDR3 DNA: TGCAGTGCTTACACTAGAGGCCAAGAGACCCAGTTCTTC.

This sequence joins TRBV18 and TRBJ2-4; D assignment may be TRBD1 or TRBD2 (5 bases each). The CDR3 totals 15 residues. Looked up from germline, CDR1 is KGHSH and CDR2 is LQKENI. V shed 3 bases and J shed 14 bases, with 23 bases lying between them. The CDR3 coding sequence is TGTGCCAGCTCACCTGAGACCCGGGGACGGAAGATAGAGTACTTC. Amino acid sequence: CASSPETRGRKIEYF.

This sequence joins TRBV24-1 and TRBJ2-2, with D unresolved. Between the trimmed V and J ends, which lost 4 bases and 0 bases, there was a span of 5 bases. Germline V lookup: CDR1 KGHDR, CDR2 SFDVKD. The CDR3 totals 14 residues. The CDR3 loop reads CATSEGPNTGELFF. CDR3 coding DNA: TGTGCCACCAGTGAAGGACCGAACACCGGGGAGCTGTTTTTT.

The chain joins TRBV7-9 to TRBJ2-7; possible D gene TRBD2, 6 bases. The germline V gene has CDR1 SEHNR and CDR2 FQNEAQ (reference sequence). The CDR3 runs to 16 residues. V was shortened by 5 bases and J by 5 bases, with 22 bases between the two germline ends. For the CDR3, the DNA is TGTGCCAGCAGCCCCGGGGGTCGAGTACCGGTCGACGAGCAGTACTTC. Amino acids: CASSPGGRVPVDEQYF.

This clonotype is a singleton in its sample. J is TRBJ2-1 and V is TRBV20-1, with 12 bases lining up with TRBD2. The V segment lost 0 bases and the J segment 4 bases; nucleotides outside the gene matches: 4. CDR1 is DFQATT and CDR2 is SNEGSKA in the germline V gene (reference sequence). This CDR3 has 16 residues. In DNA, the CDR3 is TGCAGTGCTAGAGAGGGTCTAGCGGGAGGGTACAATGAGCAGTTCTTC. The encoded protein is CSAREGLAGGYNEQFF.